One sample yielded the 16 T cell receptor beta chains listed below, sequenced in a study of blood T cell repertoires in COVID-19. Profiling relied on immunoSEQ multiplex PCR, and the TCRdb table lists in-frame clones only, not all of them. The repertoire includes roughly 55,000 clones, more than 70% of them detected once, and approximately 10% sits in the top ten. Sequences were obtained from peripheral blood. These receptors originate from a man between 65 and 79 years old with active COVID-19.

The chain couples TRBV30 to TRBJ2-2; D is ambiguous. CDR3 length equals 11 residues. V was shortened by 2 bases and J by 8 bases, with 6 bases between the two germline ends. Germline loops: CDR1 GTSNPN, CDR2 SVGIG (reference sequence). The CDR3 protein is CAWSYRGELFF. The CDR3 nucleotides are TGTGCCTGGAGTTATAGAGGGGAGCTGTTTTTT.

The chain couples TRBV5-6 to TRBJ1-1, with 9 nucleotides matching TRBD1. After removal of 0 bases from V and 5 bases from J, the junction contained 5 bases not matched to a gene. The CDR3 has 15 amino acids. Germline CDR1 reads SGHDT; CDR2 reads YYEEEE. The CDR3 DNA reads TGTGCCAGCAGCTTGGGGTGGGACAGGGAAACTGAAGCTTTCTTT. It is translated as CASSLGWDRETEAFF.

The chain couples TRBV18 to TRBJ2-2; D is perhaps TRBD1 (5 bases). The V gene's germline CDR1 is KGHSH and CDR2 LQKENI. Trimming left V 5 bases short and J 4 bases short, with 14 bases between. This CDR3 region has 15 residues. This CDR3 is CASSTSGIRTGELFF. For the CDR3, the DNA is TGTGCCAGCTCAACCTCAGGGATTCGCACCGGGGAGCTGTTTTTT.

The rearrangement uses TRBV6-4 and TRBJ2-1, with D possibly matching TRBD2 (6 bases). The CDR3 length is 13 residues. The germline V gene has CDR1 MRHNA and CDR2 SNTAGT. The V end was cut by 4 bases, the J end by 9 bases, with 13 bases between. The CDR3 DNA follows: TGTGCCAGCAGTGCTACCGGGGGACTTGAGCAGTTCTTC. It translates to CASSATGGLEQFF.

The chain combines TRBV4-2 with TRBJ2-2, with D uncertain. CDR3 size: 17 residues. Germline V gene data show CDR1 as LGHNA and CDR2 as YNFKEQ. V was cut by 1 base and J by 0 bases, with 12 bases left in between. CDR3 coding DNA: TGTGCCAGCAGCCAAGCCGCGGCGGAAACGAACACCGGGGAGCTGTTTTTT. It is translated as CASSQAAAETNTGELFF.

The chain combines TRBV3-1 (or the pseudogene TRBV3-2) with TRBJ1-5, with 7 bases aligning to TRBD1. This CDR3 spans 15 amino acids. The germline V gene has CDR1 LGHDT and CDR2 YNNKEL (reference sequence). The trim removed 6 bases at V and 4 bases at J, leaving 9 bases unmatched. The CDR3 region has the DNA TGTGCCAGCAGTCTCGACAGGGCCGAGAATCAGCCCCAGCATTTT. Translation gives CASSLDRAENQPQHF.

CDR3 residues: CASSDRTGWYGYTF. CDR3 coding DNA: TGTGCCAGCAGCGATCGGACAGGGTGGTATGGCTACACCTTC. The rearrangement uses TRBV6-2 or TRBV6-3 and TRBJ1-2; 8 positions agree with TRBD1. CDR1 is MNHEY, CDR2 SVGEGT, per germline. CDR3 length equals 14 residues. Unmatched junction bases numbered 8, after V lost 6 bases and J lost 5 bases.

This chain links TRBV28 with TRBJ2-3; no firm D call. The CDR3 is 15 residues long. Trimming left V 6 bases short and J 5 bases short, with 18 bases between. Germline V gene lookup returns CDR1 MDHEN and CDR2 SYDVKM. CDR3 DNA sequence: TGTGCCAGCAGCCGCCCCACGGCAGGCGAAGATACGCAGTATTTT. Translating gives CASSRPTAGEDTQYF.

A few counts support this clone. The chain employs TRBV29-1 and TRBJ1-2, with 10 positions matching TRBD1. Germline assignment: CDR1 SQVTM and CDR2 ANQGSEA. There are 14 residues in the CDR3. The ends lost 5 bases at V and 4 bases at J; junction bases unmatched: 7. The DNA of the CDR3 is TGCAGCGTTTTGCGGGACAGGGGAGGCTATGGCTACACCTTC. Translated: CSVLRDRGGYGYTF.

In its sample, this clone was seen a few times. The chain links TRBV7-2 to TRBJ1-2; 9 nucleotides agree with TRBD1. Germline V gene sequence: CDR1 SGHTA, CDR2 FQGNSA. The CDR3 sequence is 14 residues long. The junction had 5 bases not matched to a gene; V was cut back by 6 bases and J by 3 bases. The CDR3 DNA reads TGTGCCAGCAGTTATACAGGGGGCGACTATGGCTACACCTTC. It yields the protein CASSYTGGDYGYTF. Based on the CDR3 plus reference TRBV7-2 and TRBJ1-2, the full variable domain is GAGVSQSPSNKVTEKGKDVELRCDPISGHTALYWYRQSLGQGLEFLIYFQGNSAPDKSGLPSDRFSAERTGGSVSTLTIQRTQQEDSAVYLCASSYTGGDYGYTFGSGTRLTVV.

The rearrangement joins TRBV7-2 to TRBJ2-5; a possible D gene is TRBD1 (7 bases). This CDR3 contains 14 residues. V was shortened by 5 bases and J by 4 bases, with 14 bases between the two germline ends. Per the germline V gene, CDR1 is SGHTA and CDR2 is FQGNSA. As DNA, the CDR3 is TGTGCCAGCAGCGGTCCAGGGGGGCGAGAGACCCAGTACTTC. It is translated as CASSGPGGRETQYF.

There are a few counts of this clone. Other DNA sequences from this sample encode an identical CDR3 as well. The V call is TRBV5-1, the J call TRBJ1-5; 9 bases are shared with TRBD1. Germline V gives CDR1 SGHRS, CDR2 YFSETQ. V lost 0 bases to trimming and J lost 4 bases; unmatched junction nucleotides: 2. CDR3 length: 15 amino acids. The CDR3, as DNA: TGCGCCAGCAGCTTGGCGGGACAGGGTAATCAGCCCCAGCATTTT. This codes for CASSLAGQGNQPQHF.

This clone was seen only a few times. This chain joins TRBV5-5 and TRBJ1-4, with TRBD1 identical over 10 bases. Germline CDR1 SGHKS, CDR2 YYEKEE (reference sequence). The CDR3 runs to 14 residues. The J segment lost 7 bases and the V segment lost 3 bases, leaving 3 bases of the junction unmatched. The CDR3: CASSWDRGIEKLFF. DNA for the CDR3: TGTGCCAGCAGCTGGGACAGGGGAATTGAAAAACTGTTTTTT.

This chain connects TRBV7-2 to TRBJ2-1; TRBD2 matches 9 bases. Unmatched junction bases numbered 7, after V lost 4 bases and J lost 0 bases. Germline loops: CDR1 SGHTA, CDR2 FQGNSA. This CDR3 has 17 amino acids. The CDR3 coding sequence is TGTGCCAGCAGCTCACCGGTGCGGGGGGGCTCCTACAATGAGCAGTTCTTC. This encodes CASSSPVRGGSYNEQFF.

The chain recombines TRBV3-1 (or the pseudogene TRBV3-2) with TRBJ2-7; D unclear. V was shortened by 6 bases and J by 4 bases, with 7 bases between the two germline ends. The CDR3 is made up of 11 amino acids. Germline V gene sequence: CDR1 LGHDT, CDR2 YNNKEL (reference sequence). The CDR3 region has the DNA TGTGCCAGCAGATTTTCTTACGAGCAGTACTTC. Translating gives CASRFSYEQYF.

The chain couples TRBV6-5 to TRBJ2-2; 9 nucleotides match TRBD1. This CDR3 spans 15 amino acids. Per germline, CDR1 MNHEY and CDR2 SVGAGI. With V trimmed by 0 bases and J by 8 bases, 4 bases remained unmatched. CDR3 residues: CASSYSGQGSGELFF. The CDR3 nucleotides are TGTGCCAGCAGTTACTCGGGACAGGGTTCGGGGGAGCTGTTTTTT.